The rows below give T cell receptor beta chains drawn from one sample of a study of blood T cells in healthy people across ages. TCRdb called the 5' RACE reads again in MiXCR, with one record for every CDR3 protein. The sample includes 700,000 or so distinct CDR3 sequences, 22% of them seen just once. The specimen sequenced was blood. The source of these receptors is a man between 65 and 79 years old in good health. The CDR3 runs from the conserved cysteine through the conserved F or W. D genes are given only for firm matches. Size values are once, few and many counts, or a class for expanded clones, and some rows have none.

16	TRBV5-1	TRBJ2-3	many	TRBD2	CASSSLTSYSTDTQYF	TGCGCCAGCAGCTCTCTGACTAGCTATAGCACAGATACGCAGTATTTT
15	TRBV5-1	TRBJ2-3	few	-	CASSLDGSSPDTQYF	TGCGCCAGCAGCTTGGATGGTTCTAGCCCAGATACGCAGTATTTT
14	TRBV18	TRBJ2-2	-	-	CASSPPRDTGELFF	TGTGCCAGCTCACCACCGCGAGACACCGGGGAGCTGTTTTTT
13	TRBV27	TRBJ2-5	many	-	CASSLIRGETQYF	TGTGCCAGCAGTTTAATCAGGGGAGAGACCCAGTACTTC
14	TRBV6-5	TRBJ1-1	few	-	CASSPDFGGTEAFF	TGTGCCAGCAGCCCAGATTTCGGGGGCACTGAAGCTTTCTTT
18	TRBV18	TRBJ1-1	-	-	CASSPAGVAGRMNTEAFF	TGTGCCAGCTCACCCGCAGGTGTGGCAGGGCGAATGAACACTGAAGCTTTCTTT
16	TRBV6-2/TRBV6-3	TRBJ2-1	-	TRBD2	CASSPWTSGRKNEQFF	TGTGCCAGCAGTCCTTGGACTAGCGGGAGAAAGAATGAGCAGTTCTTC
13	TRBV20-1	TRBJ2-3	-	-	CSGIRGSTDTQYF	TGCAGTGGAATCCGCGGGAGCACAGATACGCAGTATTTT
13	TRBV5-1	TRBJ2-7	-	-	CASSYGPDYEQYF	TGCGCCAGCAGTTATGGACCCGACTACGAGCAGTACTTC
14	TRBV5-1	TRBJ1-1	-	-	CASSLEGFVTEVFF	TGCGCCAGCAGCTTGGAGGGTTTCGTCACTGAAGTTTTCTTT
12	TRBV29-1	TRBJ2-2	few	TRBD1	CSVRQGNGELFF	TGCAGCGTTCGACAGGGAAACGGGGAGCTGTTTTTT
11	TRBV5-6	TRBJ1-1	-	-	CASSFMAEAFF	TGTGCCAGCAGCTTTATGGCTGAAGCTTTCTTT
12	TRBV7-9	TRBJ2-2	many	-	CASSPYTGELFF	TGTGCCAGCAGCCCATACACCGGGGAGCTGTTTTTT
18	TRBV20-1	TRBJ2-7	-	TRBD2	CSARDGLAGTSFSYEQYF	TGCAGTGCTAGAGATGGACTAGCGGGGACCAGCTTTTCCTACGAGCAGTACTTC
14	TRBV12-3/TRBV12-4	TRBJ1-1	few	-	CASSLSGLGGEAFF	TGTGCCAGCAGTTTATCCGGGTTGGGGGGTGAAGCTTTCTTT
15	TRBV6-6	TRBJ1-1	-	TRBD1	CASSNPGQLNTEAFF	TGTGCCAGCAGTAACCCGGGACAGCTGAACACTGAAGCTTTCTTT
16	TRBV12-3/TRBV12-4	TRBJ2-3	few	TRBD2	CASSLLAGVRTDTQYF	TGTGCCAGCAGTTTACTCGCGGGAGTACGCACAGATACGCAGTATTTT
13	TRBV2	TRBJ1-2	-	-	CASRGRPDYGYTF	TGTGCCAGCAGGGGAAGGCCTGACTATGGCTACACCTTC
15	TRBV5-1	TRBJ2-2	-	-	CASSLEAANTGELFF	TGCGCCAGCAGCTTGGAGGCCGCGAACACCGGGGAGCTGTTTTTT
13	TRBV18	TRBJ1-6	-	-	CASSPGGESPLHF	TGTGCCAGCTCACCCGGGGGGGAATCACCCCTCCACTTT
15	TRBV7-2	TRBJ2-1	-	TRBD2	CASSLAGLTYNEQFF	TGTGCCAGCAGCTTAGCGGGACTAACCTACAATGAGCAGTTCTTC
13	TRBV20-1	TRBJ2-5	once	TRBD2	CSASDGGEETQYF	TGCAGTGCTAGTGACGGGGGGGAAGAGACCCAGTACTTT
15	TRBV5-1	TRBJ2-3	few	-	CASSFADPSTDTQYF	TGCGCCAGCAGCTTTGCCGACCCGTCCACAGATACGCAGTATTTT
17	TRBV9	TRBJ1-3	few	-	CASSAAWGGLAGNTIYF	TGTGCCAGCAGCGCTGCATGGGGGGGGCTGGCTGGAAACACCATATATTTT
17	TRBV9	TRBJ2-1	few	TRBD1	CASSGHYGTGSYNEQFF	TGTGCCAGCAGCGGACACTACGGGACAGGCTCCTACAATGAGCAGTTCTTC
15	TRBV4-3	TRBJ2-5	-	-	CASSHAPGTRETQYF	TGCGCCAGCAGCCATGCCCCCGGCACGAGGGAGACCCAGTACTTC
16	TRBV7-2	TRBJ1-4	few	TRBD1	CASSLEKGRGGEKLFF	TGTGCCAGCAGCTTAGAGAAGGGCAGGGGGGGAGAAAAACTGTTTTTT
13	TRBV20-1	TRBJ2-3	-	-	CSATSGRTDTQYF	TGCAGTGCTACCTCAGGACGCACAGATACGCAGTATTTT
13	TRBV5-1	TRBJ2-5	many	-	CASSSGRKETQYF	TGTGCCAGCAGCTCAGGACGGAAAGAGACCCAGTACTTC
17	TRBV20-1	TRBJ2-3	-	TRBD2	CSASGGLSGGLGDTQYF	TGCAGTGCTAGTGGGGGACTTAGCGGGGGGTTGGGAGATACGCAGTATTTT
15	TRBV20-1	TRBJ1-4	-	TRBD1	CSARDDRGGDEKLFF	TGCAGTGCTAGAGACGACAGGGGAGGGGATGAAAAACTGTTTTTT